This TCR beta chain came from a study of blood T cell repertoires in COVID-19. Study background: Samples came from the United States, Italy and Spain, spanning acute and convalescent COVID-19. PBMCs, B-cell-depleted T cells, or T cells provided the cDNA or gDNA that made up the material.

How the authors handled the data: The assay estimated nucleated cells by amplifying reference gene primers. TCRdb keeps only in-frame clones here, not all; method: immunoSEQ multiplex PCR. V and J calls and clone size come straight from that table; D and trimming were deduced from the DNA. The table shows approximately 9,200 clones, with 70% to 90% occurring only once. Sequenced input: peripheral blood. The clonotype originates from a man aged 60 to 75 with acute or convalescent COVID-19.

CDR3 sequence reads: CASSQGSGSGELFF. For the CDR3, the DNA is TGTGCCAGCAGCCAGGGTTCGGGTAGCGGGGAGCTGTTTTTT. This chain uses TRBV5-4 with TRBJ2-2, with D possibly TRBD1 on 5 matching bases. The CDR3 consists of 14 residues. Germline V lookup: CDR1 SGHNT, CDR2 YYREEE (reference sequence). V shed 4 bases and J shed 7 bases, with 14 bases lying between them.